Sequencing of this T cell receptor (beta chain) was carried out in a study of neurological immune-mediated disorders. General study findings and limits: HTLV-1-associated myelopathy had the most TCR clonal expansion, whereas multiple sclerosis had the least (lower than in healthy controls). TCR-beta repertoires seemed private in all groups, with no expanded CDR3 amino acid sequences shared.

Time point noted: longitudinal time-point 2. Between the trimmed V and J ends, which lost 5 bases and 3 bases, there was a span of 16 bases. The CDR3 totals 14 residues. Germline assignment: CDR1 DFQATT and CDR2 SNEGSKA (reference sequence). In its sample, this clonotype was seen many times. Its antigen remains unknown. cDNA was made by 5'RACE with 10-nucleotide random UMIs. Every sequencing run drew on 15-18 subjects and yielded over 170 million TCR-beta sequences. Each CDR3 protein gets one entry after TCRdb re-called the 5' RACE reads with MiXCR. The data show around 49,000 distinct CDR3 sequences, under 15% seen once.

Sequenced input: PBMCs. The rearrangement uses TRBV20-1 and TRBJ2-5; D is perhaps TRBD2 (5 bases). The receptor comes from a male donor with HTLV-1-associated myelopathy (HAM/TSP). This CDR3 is CSAPLLAGEETQYF. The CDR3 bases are TGCAGTGCTCCCCTCCTGGCGGGCGAAGAGACCCAGTACTTC.